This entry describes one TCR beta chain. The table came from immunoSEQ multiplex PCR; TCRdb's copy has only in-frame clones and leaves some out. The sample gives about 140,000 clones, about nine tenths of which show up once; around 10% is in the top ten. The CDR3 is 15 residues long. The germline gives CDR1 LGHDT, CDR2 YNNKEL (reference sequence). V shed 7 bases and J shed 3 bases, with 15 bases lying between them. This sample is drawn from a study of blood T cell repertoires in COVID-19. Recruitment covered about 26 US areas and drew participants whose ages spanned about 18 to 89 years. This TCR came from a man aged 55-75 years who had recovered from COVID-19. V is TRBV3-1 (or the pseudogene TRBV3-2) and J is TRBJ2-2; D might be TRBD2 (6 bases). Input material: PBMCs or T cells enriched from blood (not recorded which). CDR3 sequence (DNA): TGTGCCAGCACAGGAGGGGTTAGGGACACCGGGGAGCTGTTTTTT. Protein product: CASTGGVRDTGELFF.